The 27 T cell receptor beta chains listed next were all sequenced from one sample in a study of T-cell memory formation after mild COVID-19 (dated by TCRdb to about 2021). Receptor libraries were prepared by 5' RACE. The sequencer listed for this sample is Illumina NovaSeq 6000. The public reads were reanalyzed by TCRdb: fastp trimming at Q25, MiXCR alignment, in-frame beta chains only. Identical CDR3 proteins give one entry, which carries the most common genes and DNA. This sample lists approximately 190,000 distinct CDR3 sequences; around 20% were detected once. The ten largest clones represent roughly 2.4% of the sample. The specimen was PBMCs or a T cell subset sorted from them (not recorded which). The receptors shown here come from an adult woman who had mild COVID-19 (a few samples of this study predate the infection). The sample titles of this study are shuffled in the database, so cell type and time point are left out; the donor was told from shared clones.

The CDR3 nucleotides are TGCAGTGCTAGTTGGGGGACTAGCTGGTACTTC. Protein sequence: CSASWGTSWYF. V is TRBV20-1 and J is TRBJ2-7, with 9 bases aligning to TRBD2. CDR3 length: 11 residues. From germline, CDR1 is DFQATT and CDR2 SNEGSKA (reference sequence). V trimming: 3 bases; J trimming: 12 bases; junction bases outside the gene matches: 6.

This clonotype has more than one count but fewer than ten. CDR3 sequence: CASSLGFLARTRETQYF. The DNA for the CDR3 is TGTGCCAGCAGCTTAGGATTTTTGGCCCGGACGAGGGAGACCCAGTACTTC. This sequence joins TRBV7-2 and TRBJ2-5; D unclear. Germline assignment: CDR1 SGHTA and CDR2 FQGNSA. Trimming removed 1 base at V and 5 bases at J, with 20 bases between. The CDR3 runs 17 residues.

The J gene is TRBJ1-1, the V gene TRBV12-3 or TRBV12-4, with D perhaps TRBD1 (5 bases). CDR3 length equals 17 residues. The V end was cut by 4 bases, the J end by 0 bases, with 18 bases between. The CDR3 sequence: CASSYLLGGGLNTEAFF. For the CDR3, the DNA is TGTGCCAGCAGTTACCTCCTCGGCGGGGGTTTGAACACTGAAGCTTTCTTT.

The gene calls are TRBV5-1 and TRBJ1-6, with no clear D. Between the trimmed V and J ends, which lost 3 bases and 6 bases, there was a span of 10 bases. In germline, CDR1 is SGHRS, CDR2 YFSETQ. CDR3 size: 14 residues. CDR3 nucleotides: TGCGCCAGCAGCTCGGAGGGTTTTAATTCACCCCTCCACTTT. This encodes CASSSEGFNSPLHF.

In this sample, this clonotype turned up a few times. The rearrangement uses TRBV4-3 and TRBJ2-5; possibly TRBD2 for D (5 bases). V was cut by 2 bases and J by 0 bases, with 7 bases left in between. CDR1 and CDR2 (germline): LGHNA, YSLEER. The CDR3 contains 14 residues. CDR3 sequence (DNA): TGCGCCAGCAGCCAAAGCGGAGACCAAGAGACCCAGTACTTC. Its translation: CASSQSGDQETQYF.

This clonotype has ten or more counts. The chain links TRBV5-1 to TRBJ2-7, with D tentatively TRBD1 or TRBD2 (5 bases each). Germline assignment: CDR1 SGHRS and CDR2 YFSETQ. The germline V and J ends were trimmed by 4 bases and 1 base, with 12 bases remaining between them. This CDR3 region has 14 residues. CDR3 sequence: CASSPGDLSYEQYF. The CDR3 DNA reads TGCGCCAGCAGCCCCGGGGACCTGTCCTACGAGCAGTACTTC. The variable domain in full, with the rest retrieved from reference TRBV5-1 and TRBJ2-7, is KAGVTQTPRYLIKTRGQQVTLSCSPISGHRSVSWYQQTPGQGLQFLFEYFSETQRNKGNFPGRFSGRQFSNSRSEMNVSTLELGDSALYLCASSPGDLSYEQYFGPGTRLTVT.

This clonotype turned up a few times. The genes are TRBV12-3 or TRBV12-4 and TRBJ1-3; weak D call: TRBD1 (6 bases). The CDR3 sequence is 14 residues long. V shed 6 bases and J shed 4 bases, with 13 bases lying between them. In nucleotides, the CDR3 is TGTGCCAGCAGCCGACGGGGGCTAGGAAACACCATATATTTT. Protein product: CASSRRGLGNTIYF.

The chain joins TRBV7-6 to TRBJ1-3, with D possibly being TRBD1 (6 bases). The germline V gene encodes CDR1 SGHVS and CDR2 FNYEAQ. CDR3 length: 17 residues. V lost 2 bases, J lost 2 bases, and 16 bases lay in between. The CDR3 DNA is TGTGCCAGCAGCTTAATAGCCCAGGGGAGCACTGGAAACACCATATATTTT. It codes for CASSLIAQGSTGNTIYF.

This chain uses TRBV10-3 with TRBJ2-7, with 8 bases matching TRBD1. Trimming cost V 10 bases and J 2 bases; bases outside gene matches: 4. This CDR3 has 12 residues. CDR1 and CDR2 (germline): ENHRY, SYGVKD. CDR3 loop: CATRTGTYEQYF. The CDR3 region has the DNA TGTGCCACCCGGACAGGGACCTACGAGCAGTACTTC.

This sequence joins TRBV5-1 and TRBJ1-1, with D tentatively TRBD1 (5 bases). CDR1 and CDR2 from the germline V gene are SGHRS and YFSETQ. The length of the CDR3 is 14 residues. V lost 1 base and J 3 bases, leaving 10 bases between the germline ends. This CDR3 reads CASSLLRADTEAFF. DNA for the CDR3: TGCGCCAGCAGCTTGCTCAGGGCGGACACTGAAGCTTTCTTT.

The V call is TRBV5-5, the J call TRBJ1-1, with a tentative D call TRBD1 (5 bases). Trimming took off 1 base at V and 5 bases at J, with 12 bases between the two ends. The CDR3 contains 14 residues. Germline CDR1 and CDR2: SGHKS and YYEKEE (reference sequence). The CDR3 nucleotides read TGTGCCAGCAGCTTGCTGGGGGATCAGACTGAAGCTTTCTTT. It is translated as CASSLLGDQTEAFF.

This clonotype appeared a few times. The rearrangement links TRBV5-1 to TRBJ2-3; no definite D call. The germline V gene encodes CDR1 SGHRS and CDR2 YFSETQ. CDR3 length: 13 amino acids. V gave up 4 bases and J gave up 3 bases, with 9 bases separating them. CDR3 coding DNA: TGCGCCAGCAGCACAAAAGAGACAGATACGCAGTATTTT. This translates into CASSTKETDTQYF.

A few counts support this clonotype. This chain connects TRBV12-3 or TRBV12-4 to TRBJ1-1, with 7 bases identical to TRBD1. The CDR3 has 15 amino acids. V dropped 5 bases and J dropped 4; count of bases not matched to a gene: 10. CDR3 amino acids: CASSAEQGSGTEAFF. The CDR3 DNA is TGTGCCAGCAGTGCCGAACAGGGGTCGGGCACTGAAGCTTTCTTT.

The gene calls are TRBV5-5 and TRBJ2-7; D is unclear. This CDR3 is built from 12 residues. Per the germline V gene, CDR1 is SGHKS and CDR2 is YYEKEE (reference sequence). The CDR3 loop reads CASSLATRKTAV. As DNA, the CDR3 is TGTGCCAGCAGCTTGGCTACGAGAAAGACTGCCGTC.

The rearrangement links TRBV7-6 to TRBJ2-2; D is unresolved. V was shortened by 5 bases and J by 0 bases, with 13 bases between the two germline ends. CDR1 SGHVS and CDR2 FNYEAQ come from the germline V gene. The CDR3 is 16 residues long. CDR3 protein: CASSPRGSANTGELFF. CDR3 sequence (DNA): TGTGCCAGCAGCCCGAGAGGAAGCGCGAACACCGGGGAGCTGTTTTTT.

This clonotype occurred a few times. The chain has TRBV14 and TRBJ2-1, with 11 bases matching TRBD2. After removal of 4 bases from V and 11 bases from J, the junction contained 16 bases not matched to a gene. This CDR3 region has 17 residues. From germline, CDR1 is SGHDN and CDR2 FVKESK. The CDR3 coding sequence is TGTGCCAGCAGCCTCACGATCAGGCCTAGCGGGGGGCCTAAGCAGTTCTTC. As protein: CASSLTIRPSGGPKQFF. The full variable domain, in which reference TRBV14 and TRBJ2-1 provide the parts outside the CDR3, is EAGVTQFPSHSVIEKGQTVTLRCDPISGHDNLYWYRRVMGKEIKFLLHFVKESKQDESGMPNNRFLAERTGGTYSTLKVQPAELEDSGVYFCASSLTIRPSGGPKQFFGPGTRLTVL.

This chain uses TRBV10-3 with TRBJ1-1; TRBD1 aligns across 7 bases. Germline trimming cut 4 bases from V and 1 base from J; bases unmatched to any gene: 3. CDR1 is ENHRY and CDR2 is SYGVKD in the germline V gene. The CDR3 is 14 amino acids. CDR3 residues: CAISGRGTNTEAFF. CDR3 bases: TGTGCCATCAGTGGCAGGGGGACGAACACTGAAGCTTTCTTT.

V is TRBV5-1 and J is TRBJ1-2; 10 bases map to TRBD1. Trimming removed 3 bases from V and 5 bases from J; junction bases left unmatched: 13. Germline CDR1 is SGHRS and CDR2 is YFSETQ. This CDR3 comprises 17 residues. The CDR3 DNA reads as TGCGCCAGCAGCTCTTCCGGGACAGGGGATGACGGGTATGGCTACACCTTC. Translation: CASSSSGTGDDGYGYTF.

The CDR3 sequence is CAWSGYRGYEQYF. CDR3 in DNA: TGTGCCTGGAGTGGTTACAGGGGGTACGAGCAGTACTTC. The chain recombines TRBV30 with TRBJ2-7; 8 bases align to TRBD1. CDR3 size: 13 residues. Germline CDR1 is GTSNPN and CDR2 is SVGIG (reference sequence). Losses at the gene ends were 1 base for V and 4 bases for J; bases not matched to a gene: 3.

This clonotype was seen a handful of times. The chain's CDR3 is CSAGTGDEQYF. CDR3 in DNA: TGCAGTGCCGGGACAGGGGACGAGCAGTACTTC. This chain links TRBV20-1 with TRBJ2-7; 10 bases fit TRBD1. The length of the CDR3 is 11 residues. V was pared by 6 bases and J by 5 bases, with 1 base of the junction left unmatched. Germline V gene data show CDR1 as DFQATT and CDR2 as SNEGSKA (reference sequence).

V and J are TRBV4-2 and TRBJ2-4, with TRBD2 matching over 9 bases. CDR1 and CDR2 (germline): LGHNA, YNFKEQ. With V trimmed by 1 base and J by 7 bases, 5 bases remained unmatched. This CDR3 is built from 15 residues. The CDR3 region is CASSQAPGTSNIQYF. The CDR3 DNA sequence: TGTGCCAGCAGCCAAGCCCCGGGGACTAGCAACATTCAGTACTTC.

This sequence joins TRBV15 and TRBJ2-3, with 9 bases lining up with TRBD1. CDR1 and CDR2 (germline): LNHNV, YYDKDF (reference sequence). V was clipped by 4 bases and J by 3 bases; unmatched bases: 5. The CDR3 extends over 15 amino acids. The chain's CDR3 is CATSTTGQGTDTQYF. DNA for the CDR3: TGTGCCACCAGCACTACGGGACAGGGTACAGATACGCAGTATTTT.

The chain recombines TRBV20-1 with TRBJ2-7; D might be TRBD1 (6 bases). The V end was cut by 5 bases, the J end by 2 bases, with 16 bases between. Germline loops: CDR1 DFQATT, CDR2 SNEGSKA (reference sequence). The CDR3 runs 14 residues. As DNA, the CDR3 is TGCAGTGCTCAGAAGGACAGAATCACCTACGAGCAGTACTTC. It codes for CSAQKDRITYEQYF.

This clonotype turned up a few times. The V and J genes are TRBV20-1 and TRBJ1-5; D remains ambiguous. V was cut by 5 bases and J by 0 bases, with 11 bases left in between. The CDR3 has 14 amino acids. Germline V gene lookup returns CDR1 DFQATT and CDR2 SNEGSKA (reference sequence). CDR3 region: CSARPGVSNQPQHF. For the CDR3, the DNA is TGCAGTGCTCGGCCGGGCGTTAGCAATCAGCCCCAGCATTTT.

The chain recombines TRBV5-1 with TRBJ2-7, with a weak D call TRBD2 (6 bases). V lost 4 bases to trimming and J lost 4 bases, with 12 bases between them. The V gene's germline CDR1 is SGHRS and CDR2 YFSETQ. CDR3 length: 13 amino acids. DNA for the CDR3: TGCGCCAGCAGCCAAACCGCGGGGTACGAGCAGTACTTC. Translating it yields CASSQTAGYEQYF.

The sample holds a few counts of this clonotype. This sequence joins TRBV20-1 and TRBJ2-1, with D uncertain. V gave up 5 bases and J gave up 7 bases, with 9 bases separating them. The CDR3 sequence is 11 residues long. Germline V lookup: CDR1 DFQATT, CDR2 SNEGSKA (reference sequence). The CDR3 is CSAPLLNEQFF. In DNA form, the CDR3 reads TGCAGTGCTCCACTCCTAAATGAGCAGTTCTTC.

The chain carries TRBV9 and TRBJ2-7; D is perhaps TRBD2 (6 bases). V lost 1 base and J 7 bases, leaving 12 bases between the germline ends. The CDR3 length is 13 residues. CDR1 and CDR2 from the germline V gene are SGDLS and YYNGEE. CDR3 residues: CASSVTSIGEQYF. CDR3 nucleotides: TGTGCCAGCAGCGTAACTAGCATCGGGGAGCAGTACTTC.